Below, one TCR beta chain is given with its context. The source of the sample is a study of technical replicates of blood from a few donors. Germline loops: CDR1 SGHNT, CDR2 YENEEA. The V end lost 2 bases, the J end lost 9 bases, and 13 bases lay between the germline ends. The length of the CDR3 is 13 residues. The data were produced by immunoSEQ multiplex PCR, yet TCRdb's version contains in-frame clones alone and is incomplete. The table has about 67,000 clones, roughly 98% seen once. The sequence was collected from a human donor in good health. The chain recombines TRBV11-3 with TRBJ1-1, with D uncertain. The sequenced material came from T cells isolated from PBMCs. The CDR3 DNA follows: TGTGCCAGCAGCTTAAATTTTGGGGAGAAAGCTTTCTTT. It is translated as CASSLNFGEKAFF.